The sequence of this T cell receptor (beta chain) was determined in a study of blood T cell repertoires in COVID-19. Study-wide context: Donors in the United States, Italy and Spain gave samples during acute or convalescent COVID-19. T cells, B-cell-depleted T cells, or PBMCs provided the cDNA or gDNA that served as material.

Under the authors' procedure: From reference gene primer amplification, estimates of nucleated cell counts were derived. TCRdb keeps only in-frame clones here, not all; method: immunoSEQ multiplex PCR. V and J calls and clone size are those listed in that table; D and trimming were worked out from the DNA. The sample consists of around 250,000 clones, about 83% of them appearing once. This CDR3 contains 17 residues. Losses at the gene ends were 3 bases for V and 0 bases for J; bases not matched to a gene: 11. Germline values: CDR1 SGHDT, CDR2 YYEEEE. Sequences were obtained from peripheral blood. This receptor was obtained from a woman aged 40 to 50 who had recovered from COVID-19. The chain uses TRBV5-6 and TRBJ2-5; 7 bases fit TRBD1. The CDR3 sequence: CASSSTGASWYQETQYF. The DNA for the CDR3 is TGTGCCAGCAGCTCCACAGGGGCCAGTTGGTACCAAGAGACCCAGTACTTC.